Below, 5 T cell receptor beta chains from the same sample are listed, as sequenced in a study of blood T cell repertoires in COVID-19. Sequencing used immunoSEQ multiplex PCR; TCRdb keeps in-frame clones, though not all of them. The sample has roughly 180,000 clones; 75% to 90% are singletons. Source material: peripheral blood. These receptor sequences come from a woman aged 60 to 75 with acute or convalescent COVID-19.

This chain joins TRBV5-1 and TRBJ1-2; 9 positions match TRBD1. With 4 bases clipped from V and 6 bases from J, the junction kept 1 base outside the gene matches. CDR3 length equals 12 residues. Germline-derived CDR1 and CDR2 are SGHRS and YFSETQ. For the CDR3, the DNA is TGCGCCAGCAGCGGACAGGGGAATGGCTACACCTTC. Translation gives CASSGQGNGYTF.

The chain has TRBV10-3 and TRBJ2-3; D is ambiguous. The CDR3 covers 14 residues. Germline lookup yields CDR1 ENHRY and CDR2 SYGVKD. With 11 bases removed from V and 2 bases from J, the gap between germline ends came to 17 bases. The CDR3 DNA is TGTGCCGTGAAGACTTCCCTCCTCACAGATACGCAGTATTTT. Translating gives CAVKTSLLTDTQYF.

J is TRBJ1-2 and V is TRBV5-5, with 7 bases lining up with TRBD1. This CDR3 contains 13 residues. V was pared by 3 bases and J by 5 bases, with 4 bases of the junction left unmatched. From germline, CDR1 is SGHKS and CDR2 YYEKEE (reference sequence). The CDR3 sequence: CASSSLQGYGYTF. CDR3 bases: TGTGCCAGCAGCTCCCTACAGGGGTATGGCTACACCTTC.

The CDR3 DNA sequence: TGTGCCAGCAGCTTCCAGAACAGGGGGAATTCACCCCTCCACTTT. Protein product: CASSFQNRGNSPLHF. This chain uses TRBV27 with TRBJ1-6; 8 bases map to TRBD1. The germline gives CDR1 MNHEY, CDR2 SMNVEV (reference sequence). Trimming at V came to 6 bases and at J to 7 bases, leaving 8 bases not matched to a gene. The CDR3 spans 15 residues.

The chain joins TRBV9 to TRBJ1-2, with 7 bases identical to TRBD1. This CDR3 spans 13 amino acids. Germline V gene lookup returns CDR1 SGDLS and CDR2 YYNGEE. After removal of 3 bases from V and 1 base from J, the junction contained 0 bases not matched to a gene. CDR3 protein: CASSDRGNYGYTF. The CDR3 nucleotides read TGTGCCAGCAGCGACAGGGGTAACTATGGCTACACCTTC.